The text below deals with one TCR beta chain. What it binds is not known. TCRdb's copy holds only in-frame clones and misses some; the assay was immunoSEQ multiplex PCR. The sample records about 75,000 clones, about 91% being singletons. This sample is part of a study of T cell responses to AZD1222 COVID-19 vaccine. The germline gives CDR1 SEHNR, CDR2 FQNEAQ (reference sequence). The CDR3 length is 17 residues. V was clipped by 5 bases and J by 5 bases; unmatched bases: 11. General study results and limits: Two doses of AZD1222 preceded a rise in Spike-specific TCR breadth and depth. Seropositive AZD1222 recipients at baseline numbered only 6 or 7. Only after the peak T cell response were repertoires sampled. It should be noted that donors were predominantly white British and more often female, and clonal diversity was possibly underestimated.

Source: peripheral blood, taken 28 days after the second dose of the MenACWY control vaccine. The source is an adult who received the MenACWY meningococcal vaccine as a control. This chain uses TRBV7-9 with TRBJ2-3; 12 bases agree with TRBD2. The chain's CDR3 is CASSASQLAGGRDTQYF. DNA of the CDR3: TGTGCCAGCAGCGCGAGTCAACTAGCGGGGGGAAGAGATACGCAGTATTTT.